A single sample gave rise to the 14 T cell receptor beta chains below, sequenced in a study of T cell changes during pregnancy in multiple sclerosis. The protocol was immunoSEQ multiplex PCR, while the TCRdb copy is restricted to in-frame clones and leaves out a portion. The table records roughly 86,000 clones, 85% to 95% of them present only once. Source: peripheral blood, taken in the first trimester of pregnancy. The origin of the receptors is a female donor with multiple sclerosis, enrolled in a pregnancy study.

The chain is built from TRBV7-2 and TRBJ2-3, with 11 bases matching TRBD2. Per germline, CDR1 SGHTA and CDR2 FQGNSA. The CDR3 length is 17 residues. J lost 5 bases, V lost 5 bases, and 12 bases had no gene match. CDR3: CASSQSTTSGTGDTQYF. CDR3 bases: TGTGCCAGCAGCCAGTCGACGACTAGCGGGACTGGAGATACGCAGTATTTT.

This chain uses TRBV29-1 with TRBJ2-5; 7 nucleotides line up with TRBD1. CDR3 length: 12 amino acids. The germline V gene has CDR1 SQVTM and CDR2 ANQGSEA. V shed 4 bases and J 7 bases; nucleotides not matched to a gene: 6. CDR3 in amino acids: CSVGQGKGTQYF. The CDR3 DNA is TGCAGCGTTGGACAGGGAAAGGGGACCCAGTACTTC.

The genes are TRBV27 and TRBJ2-7, with TRBD2 matching over 10 bases. This CDR3 contains 13 residues. V shed 9 bases and J 5 bases; nucleotides not matched to a gene: 7. Per the germline V gene, CDR1 is MNHEY and CDR2 is SMNVEV (reference sequence). This CDR3 reads CASKGLAVNEQYF. CDR3 nucleotide sequence: TGTGCCAGTAAAGGACTAGCGGTCAACGAGCAGTACTTC.

The chain employs TRBV4-2 and TRBJ2-7, with D perhaps TRBD1 (5 bases). Germline V gives CDR1 LGHNA, CDR2 YNFKEQ. The CDR3 sequence is 14 residues long. V dropped 6 bases and J dropped 0 bases, with 12 bases sitting between them. CDR3 protein: CASSWGPSSYEQYF. The CDR3 DNA follows: TGTGCCAGCAGTTGGGGCCCAAGCTCCTACGAGCAGTACTTC.

This chain joins TRBV28 and TRBJ1-5; 8 bases line up with TRBD1. CDR1 and CDR2 (germline): MDHEN, SYDVKM. This CDR3 is built from 15 residues. V trimming: 3 bases; J trimming: 6 bases; junction bases outside the gene matches: 7. CDR3 loop: CASSFEDRVFQPQHF. The CDR3 region has the DNA TGTGCCAGCAGTTTTGAGGACAGGGTTTTTCAGCCCCAGCATTTT.

The chain couples TRBV29-1 to TRBJ2-3; 9 bases are a match to TRBD1. The V segment lost 7 bases and the J segment 11 bases; nucleotides outside the gene matches: 16. Looked up from germline, CDR1 is SQVTM and CDR2 is ANQGSEA. This CDR3 comprises 14 residues. CDR3 in amino acids: CSASGLGQGYGQYF. DNA of the CDR3: TGCAGCGCCTCAGGCTTGGGACAGGGATATGGGCAGTATTTT.

The chain couples TRBV6-5 to TRBJ2-7; D is uncertain. The CDR3 runs to 16 residues. The V end was cut by 0 bases, the J end by 0 bases, with 12 bases between. Germline lookup yields CDR1 MNHEY and CDR2 SVGAGI. As DNA, the CDR3 is TGTGCCAGCAGTTACTCGATACAGCTCAGCTCCTACGAGCAGTACTTC. Translated, it gives CASSYSIQLSSYEQYF.

The CDR3 nucleotides read TGTGCCAGCAGTGCCGGGGACACTGAAGCTTTCTTT. Encoded protein: CASSAGDTEAFF. This chain uses TRBV2 with TRBJ1-1; D remains unclear. In germline, CDR1 is SNHLY, CDR2 FYNNEI. The CDR3 totals 12 residues. The ends were cut back, 4 bases at V and 3 bases at J, with 6 bases in the middle.

This chain connects TRBV27 to TRBJ2-3; D is ambiguous. In germline, CDR1 is MNHEY, CDR2 SMNVEV (reference sequence). V dropped 4 bases and J dropped 6 bases, with 8 bases sitting between them. The CDR3 covers 12 residues. The CDR3 region is CASSSYLDTQYF. The CDR3, as DNA: TGTGCCAGCAGTTCCTACTTGGATACGCAGTATTTT.

The chain uses TRBV10-2 and TRBJ2-7, with TRBD1 matching over 7 bases. Trimming took 6 bases from V and 3 from J; bases not matched to a gene: 8. The V gene's germline CDR1 is WSHSY and CDR2 SAAADI. The CDR3 has 14 amino acids. CDR3 nucleotide sequence: TGCGCCAGCAGGGCCAGACAGGGATTCTACGAGCAGTACTTC. Amino acids: CASRARQGFYEQYF.

V usage is TRBV6-1 and J usage is TRBJ2-7; TRBD2 is a possible D gene (5 bases). This CDR3 is built from 12 residues. Germline loops: CDR1 MNHNS, CDR2 SASEGT. V dropped 4 bases and J dropped 4 bases, with 8 bases sitting between them. Here the CDR3 DNA reads TGTGCCAGCAGTGCACTAGGGTACGAGCAGTACTTC. Translated, it gives CASSALGYEQYF.

V gene TRBV11-2 combines with J gene TRBJ1-3, with D unclear. Trimming stripped 1 base from V and 0 bases from J, with 19 bases between. The CDR3 loop spans 19 amino acids. Germline loops: CDR1 SGHAT, CDR2 FQNNGV. The CDR3 is CASSLGYRTHTRSGNTIYF. The CDR3 DNA reads TGTGCCAGCAGCTTAGGGTACAGAACACATACCCGCTCTGGAAACACCATATATTTT.

The chain links TRBV5-1 to TRBJ1-5; the D gene is possibly TRBD2 (5 bases). The DNA end is more similar to TRBJ2-3, so the J call may be wrong. Germline assignment: CDR1 SGHRS and CDR2 YFSETQ. This CDR3 has 16 amino acids. In DNA form, the CDR3 reads TGCGCCAGCATAGGGTCGGACTCTTATAGCAATCAGCCCCAGTATTTT. It is translated as CASIGSDSYSNQPQYF.

The genes are TRBV29-1 and TRBJ1-4; 9 nucleotides agree with TRBD1. The germline V gene has CDR1 SQVTM and CDR2 ANQGSEA. The trim removed 3 bases at V and 4 bases at J, leaving 3 bases unmatched. There are 14 residues in the CDR3. CDR3 sequence: CSVDVGQGNEKLFF. DNA of the CDR3: TGCAGCGTTGATGTGGGACAGGGTAATGAAAAACTGTTTTTT.